This T cell receptor (beta chain) was sequenced for a study of blood T cell repertoires in COVID-19. TCRdb keeps only in-frame clones here, not all; method: immunoSEQ multiplex PCR. The table lists 200,000 to 250,000 clones, roughly four fifths of them singletons. This CDR3 region has 15 residues. The trim removed 2 bases at V and 1 base at J, leaving 5 bases unmatched. The germline V gene encodes CDR1 SGHKS and CDR2 YYEKEE (reference sequence). The V gene is TRBV5-5, the J gene TRBJ1-1, with TRBD1 matching over 7 bases. This clonotype was obtained from a woman in her seventies with COVID-19, enrolled during active disease. The sample consisted of peripheral blood. The CDR3 region has the DNA TGTGCCAGCAGCTTACGTGGACAGGAGAACACTGAAGCTTTCTTT. Encoded protein: CASSLRGQENTEAFF.